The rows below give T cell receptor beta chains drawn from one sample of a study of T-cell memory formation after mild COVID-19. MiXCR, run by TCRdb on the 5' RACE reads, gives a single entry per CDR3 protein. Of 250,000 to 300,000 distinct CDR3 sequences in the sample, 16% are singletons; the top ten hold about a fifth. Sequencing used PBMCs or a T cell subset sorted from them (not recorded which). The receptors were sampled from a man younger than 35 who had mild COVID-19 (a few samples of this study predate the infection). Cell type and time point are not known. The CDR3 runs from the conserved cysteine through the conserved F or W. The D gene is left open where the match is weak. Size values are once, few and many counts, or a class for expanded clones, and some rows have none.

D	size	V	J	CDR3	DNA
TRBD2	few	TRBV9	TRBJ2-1	CASGASGVGEQFF	TGTGCCAGCGGTGCTAGCGGGGTTGGAGAGCAGTTCTTC
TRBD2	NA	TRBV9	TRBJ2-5	CASSVDGSGARTQYF	TGTGCCAGCAGCGTAGATGGAAGCGGGGCCCGGACCCAGTACTTC
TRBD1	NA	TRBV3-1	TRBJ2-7	CASSQDHDRGLGEQYF	TGTGCCAGCAGCCAAGATCATGACAGGGGTTTGGGCGAGCAGTACTTC
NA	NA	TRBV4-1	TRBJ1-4	CASSQVGLRKEKLFF	TGCGCCAGCAGCCAAGTAGGGCTAAGAAAGGAAAAACTGTTTTTT
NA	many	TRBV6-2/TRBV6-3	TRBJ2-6	CASFQGSGANVLTF	TGTGCCAGCTTCCAGGGCTCTGGGGCCAACGTCCTGACTTTC
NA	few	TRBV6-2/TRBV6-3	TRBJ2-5	CASSPQDRAGGPETQYF	TGTGCCAGCAGTCCCCAAGACCGCGCAGGCGGCCCAGAGACCCAGTACTTC
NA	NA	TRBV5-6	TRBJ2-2	CASSMTGELFF	TGTGCCAGCAGCATGACCGGGGAGCTGTTTTTT
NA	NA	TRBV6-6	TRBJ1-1	CASSQQGSGTEAFF	TGTGCCAGCAGCCAGCAGGGGTCCGGCACTGAAGCTTTCTTT
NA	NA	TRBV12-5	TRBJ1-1	CASGLDQWNTEAFF	TGTGCTAGTGGTTTGGACCAATGGAACACTGAAGCTTTCTTT
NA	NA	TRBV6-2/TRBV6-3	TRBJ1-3	CASRQLSGNTIYF	TGTGCCAGCAGACAGCTCTCTGGAAACACCATATATTTT
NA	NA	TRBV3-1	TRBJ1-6	CASSPWGAMSPLHF	TGTGCCAGCAGCCCCTGGGGGGCCATGTCACCCCTCCACTTT
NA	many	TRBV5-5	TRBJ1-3	CASSLGQTSSGNTIYF	TGTGCCAGCAGCTTAGGACAGACGAGCTCTGGAAACACCATATATTTT
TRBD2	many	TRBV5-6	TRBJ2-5	CASSQTSGVGPQYF	TGTGCCAGCAGCCAGACTAGCGGGGTCGGGCCCCAGTACTTC
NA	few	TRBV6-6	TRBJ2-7	CASSYDSYEQYF	TGTGCCAGCAGTTACGACTCCTACGAGCAGTACTTC
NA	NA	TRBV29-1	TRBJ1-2	CSVAQGGGYTF	TGCAGCGTTGCCCAGGGCGGTGGCTACACCTTC
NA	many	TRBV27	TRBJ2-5	CASSGGKWVQETQYF	TGTGCCAGCAGCGGAGGGAAGTGGGTTCAAGAGACCCAGTACTTC